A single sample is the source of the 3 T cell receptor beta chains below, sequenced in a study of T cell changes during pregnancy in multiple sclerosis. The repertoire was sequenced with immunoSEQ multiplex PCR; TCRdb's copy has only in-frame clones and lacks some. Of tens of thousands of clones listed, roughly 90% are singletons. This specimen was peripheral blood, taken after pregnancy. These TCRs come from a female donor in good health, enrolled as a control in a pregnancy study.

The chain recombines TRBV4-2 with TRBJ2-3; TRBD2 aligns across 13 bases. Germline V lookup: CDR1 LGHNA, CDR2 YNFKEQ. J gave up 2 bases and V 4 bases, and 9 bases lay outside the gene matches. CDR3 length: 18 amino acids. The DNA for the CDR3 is TGTGCCAGCAGCCTCGGACTAGCGGGGGTGAACGACACAGATACGCAGTATTTT. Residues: CASSLGLAGVNDTDTQYF.

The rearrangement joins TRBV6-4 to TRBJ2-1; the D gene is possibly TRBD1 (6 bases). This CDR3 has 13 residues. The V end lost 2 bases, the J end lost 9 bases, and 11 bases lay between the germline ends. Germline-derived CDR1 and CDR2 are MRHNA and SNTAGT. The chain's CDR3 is CASSDLRGTEQFF. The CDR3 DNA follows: TGTGCCAGCAGTGACCTCAGGGGAACTGAGCAGTTCTTC.

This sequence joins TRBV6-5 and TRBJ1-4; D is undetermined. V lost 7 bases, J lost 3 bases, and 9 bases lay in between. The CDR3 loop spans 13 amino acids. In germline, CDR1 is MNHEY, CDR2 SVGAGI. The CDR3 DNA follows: TGTGCCAGCATGGCACAGTCTAATGAAAAACTGTTTTTT. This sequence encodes CASMAQSNEKLFF.